Each of the 8 T cell receptor beta chains below was sequenced from the same sample in a study of blood T cell repertoires in COVID-19. Generated by immunoSEQ multiplex PCR, the TCRdb table keeps only in-frame clones and is missing some. The table has 350,000 to 450,000 clones, approximately 91% seen once. Sequencing was performed on PBMCs or T cells enriched from blood (not recorded which). Receptor source: a woman aged 18-30 years who had been exposed to COVID-19.

The genes are TRBV14 and TRBJ2-2, with 9 bases fitting TRBD2. The CDR3 is 17 amino acids. CDR1 and CDR2 from the germline V gene are SGHDN and FVKESK. Trimming took 2 bases from V and 1 from J; bases not matched to a gene: 5. CDR3 sequence: CASSQMGSGRNTGELFF. CDR3 bases: TGTGCCAGCAGCCAAATGGGTAGCGGGAGGAACACCGGGGAGCTGTTTTTT. The full variable domain, its missing parts supplied by reference TRBV14 and TRBJ2-2, is EAGVTQFPSHSVIEKGQTVTLRCDPISGHDNLYWYRRVMGKEIKFLLHFVKESKQDESGMPNNRFLAERTGGTYSTLKVQPAELEDSGVYFCASSQMGSGRNTGELFFGEGSRLTVL.

The V call is TRBV7-8, the J call TRBJ2-5, with 11 bases fitting TRBD2. Germline loops: CDR1 SGHVS, CDR2 FQNEAQ. CDR3 length: 16 amino acids. V was clipped by 6 bases and J by 13 bases; unmatched bases: 19. The CDR3 DNA is TGTGCCAGCAGGGCAACCTTCGGGACTTCGGGACTAGCGGCGTACTTC. Translating gives CASRATFGTSGLAAYF.

The chain is built from TRBV5-1 and TRBJ2-7; possible D gene TRBD1, 6 bases. The length of the CDR3 is 15 residues. CDR1 is SGHRS and CDR2 is YFSETQ in the germline V gene. V gave up 2 bases and J gave up 2 bases, with 14 bases separating them. The CDR3 is CASSFSRDTTYEQYF. The CDR3 coding sequence is TGCGCCAGCAGCTTTAGTCGGGACACAACCTACGAGCAGTACTTC. The variable domain in full, completed from reference TRBV5-1 and TRBJ2-7, reads KAGVTQTPRYLIKTRGQQVTLSCSPISGHRSVSWYQQTPGQGLQFLFEYFSETQRNKGNFPGRFSGRQFSNSRSEMNVSTLELGDSALYLCASSFSRDTTYEQYFGPGTRLTVT.

The chain links TRBV6-5 to TRBJ2-7; tentatively, D is TRBD1 (5 bases). The CDR3 length is 14 residues. Germline V gene lookup returns CDR1 MNHEY and CDR2 SVGAGI. The V gene lost 5 bases and the J gene lost 6 bases, with 17 bases spanning the gap. The CDR3 DNA reads as TGTGCCAGCAGTCCCATCCTTGACAGATCCGAGCAGTACTTC. Amino acid sequence: CASSPILDRSEQYF.

The chain has TRBV18 and TRBJ2-2; the match to TRBD1 covers 8 bases. Germline CDR1 and CDR2: KGHSH and LQKENI. CDR3 length: 14 residues. Trimming at V came to 6 bases and at J to 4 bases, leaving 4 bases not matched to a gene. CDR3 in DNA: TGTGCCAGCTCGACAGGGGTACGCACCGGGGAGCTGTTTTTT. Protein sequence: CASSTGVRTGELFF.

The DNA of the CDR3 is TGTGCCAGCAGTTTAATTGAGTCCTATGGCTACACCTTC. This gives the protein CASSLIESYGYTF. This chain links TRBV28 with TRBJ1-2; no clear D. The CDR3 loop spans 13 amino acids. Germline CDR1 and CDR2: MDHEN and SYDVKM. V lost 2 bases, J lost 4 bases, and 8 bases lay in between.

The V and J genes are TRBV3-1 (or the pseudogene TRBV3-2) and TRBJ1-5, with D possibly matching TRBD1 (5 bases). V was shortened by 4 bases and J by 11 bases, with 21 bases between the two germline ends. Looked up from germline, CDR1 is LGHDT and CDR2 is YNNKEL (reference sequence). The CDR3 runs to 15 residues. The CDR3 protein is CASSPEGRAPSAQHF. The DNA of the CDR3 is TGTGCCAGCAGCCCAGAGGGCAGGGCCCCGTCGGCCCAGCATTTT.

V gene TRBV5-4 combines with J gene TRBJ2-1, with D tentatively TRBD2 (6 bases). Germline-derived CDR1 and CDR2 are SGHNT and YYREEE (reference sequence). V lost 5 bases and J lost 8, with 14 bases in between. This CDR3 has 13 amino acids. CDR3 DNA sequence: TGTGCCAGCAGATTTGGAGGGACGGATGAGCAGTTCTTC. Its translation is CASRFGGTDEQFF.